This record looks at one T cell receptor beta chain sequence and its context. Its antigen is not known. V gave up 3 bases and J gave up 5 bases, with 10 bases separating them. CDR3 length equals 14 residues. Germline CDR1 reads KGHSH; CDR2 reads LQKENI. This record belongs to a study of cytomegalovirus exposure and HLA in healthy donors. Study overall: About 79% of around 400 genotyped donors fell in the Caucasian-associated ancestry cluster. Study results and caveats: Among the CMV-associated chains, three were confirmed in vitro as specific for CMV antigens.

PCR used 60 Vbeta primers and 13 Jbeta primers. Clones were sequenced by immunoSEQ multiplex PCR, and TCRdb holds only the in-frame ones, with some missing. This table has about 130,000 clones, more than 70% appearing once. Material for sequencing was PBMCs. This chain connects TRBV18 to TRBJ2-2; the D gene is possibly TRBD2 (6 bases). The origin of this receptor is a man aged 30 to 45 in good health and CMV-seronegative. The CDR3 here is CASSPRGWTGELFF. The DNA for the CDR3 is TGTGCCAGCTCACCTCGGGGGTGGACCGGGGAGCTGTTTTTT.